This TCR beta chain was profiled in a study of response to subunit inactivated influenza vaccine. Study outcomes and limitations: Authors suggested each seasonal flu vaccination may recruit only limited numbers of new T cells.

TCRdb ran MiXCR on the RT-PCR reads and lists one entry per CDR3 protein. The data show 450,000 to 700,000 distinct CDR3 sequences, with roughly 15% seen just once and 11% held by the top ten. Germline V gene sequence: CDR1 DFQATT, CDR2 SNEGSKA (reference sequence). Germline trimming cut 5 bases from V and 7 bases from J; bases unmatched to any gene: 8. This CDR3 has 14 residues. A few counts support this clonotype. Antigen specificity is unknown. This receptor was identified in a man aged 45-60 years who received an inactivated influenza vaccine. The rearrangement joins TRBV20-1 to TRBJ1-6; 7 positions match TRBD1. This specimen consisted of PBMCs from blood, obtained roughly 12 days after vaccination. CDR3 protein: CSAEDRTKNSPLHF. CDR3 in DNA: TGCAGTGCTGAGGACAGGACGAAGAATTCACCCCTCCACTTT.